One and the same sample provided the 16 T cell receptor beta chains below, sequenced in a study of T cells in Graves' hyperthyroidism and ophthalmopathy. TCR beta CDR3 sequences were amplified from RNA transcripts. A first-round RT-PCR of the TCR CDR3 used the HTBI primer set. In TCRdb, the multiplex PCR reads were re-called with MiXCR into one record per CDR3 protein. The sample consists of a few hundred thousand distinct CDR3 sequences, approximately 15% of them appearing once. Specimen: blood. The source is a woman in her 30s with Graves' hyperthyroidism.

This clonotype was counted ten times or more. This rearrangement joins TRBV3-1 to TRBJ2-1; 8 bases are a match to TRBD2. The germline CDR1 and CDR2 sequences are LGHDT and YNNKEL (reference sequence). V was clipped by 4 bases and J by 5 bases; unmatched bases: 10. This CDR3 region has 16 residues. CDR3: CASSPLSGAGDNEQFF. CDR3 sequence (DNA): TGTGCCAGCAGCCCGCTGAGTGGAGCGGGGGACAATGAGCAGTTCTTC.

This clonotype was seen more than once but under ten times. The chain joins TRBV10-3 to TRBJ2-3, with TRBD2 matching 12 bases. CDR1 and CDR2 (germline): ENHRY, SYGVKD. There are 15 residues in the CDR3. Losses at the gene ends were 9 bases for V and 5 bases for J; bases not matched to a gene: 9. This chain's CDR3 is CAIDLAGGPLDTQYF. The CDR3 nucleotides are TGTGCCATTGATCTAGCGGGAGGGCCGTTAGATACGCAGTATTTT.

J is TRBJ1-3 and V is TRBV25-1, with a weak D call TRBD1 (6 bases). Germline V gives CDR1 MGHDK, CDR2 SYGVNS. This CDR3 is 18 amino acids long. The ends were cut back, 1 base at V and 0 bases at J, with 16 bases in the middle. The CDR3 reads CASSEWPRRGSSGNTIYF. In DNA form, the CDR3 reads TGTGCCAGCAGTGAATGGCCGAGGAGGGGGAGCTCTGGAAACACCATATATTTT.

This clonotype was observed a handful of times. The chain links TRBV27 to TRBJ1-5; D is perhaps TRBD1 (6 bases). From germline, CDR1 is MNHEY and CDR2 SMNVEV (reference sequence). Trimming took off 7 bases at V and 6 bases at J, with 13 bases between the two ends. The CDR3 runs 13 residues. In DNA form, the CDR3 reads TGTGCCAGCACCATACAGGGACCTCAGCCCCAGCATTTT. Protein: CASTIQGPQPQHF.

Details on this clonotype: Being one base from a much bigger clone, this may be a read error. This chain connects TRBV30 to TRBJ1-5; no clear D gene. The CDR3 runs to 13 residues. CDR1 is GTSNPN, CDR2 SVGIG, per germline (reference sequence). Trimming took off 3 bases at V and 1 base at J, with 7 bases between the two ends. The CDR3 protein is CAWRAGSNQPQHF. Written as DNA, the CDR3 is TGTGCCTGGAGGGCGGGGAGCAATCAGCCCCAGCATTTT.

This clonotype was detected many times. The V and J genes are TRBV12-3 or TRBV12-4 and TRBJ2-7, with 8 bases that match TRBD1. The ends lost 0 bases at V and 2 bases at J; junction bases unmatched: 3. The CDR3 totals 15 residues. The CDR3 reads CASSLADRAAYEQYF. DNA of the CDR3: TGTGCCAGCAGTTTAGCGGACAGGGCAGCCTACGAGCAGTACTTC.

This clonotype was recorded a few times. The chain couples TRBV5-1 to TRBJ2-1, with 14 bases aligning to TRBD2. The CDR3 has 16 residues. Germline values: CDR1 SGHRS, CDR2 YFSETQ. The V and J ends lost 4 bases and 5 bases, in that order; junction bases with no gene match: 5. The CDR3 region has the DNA TGCGCCAGCAGCGTTCCGGGACTAGCGGGGGACAATGAGCAGTTCTTC. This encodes CASSVPGLAGDNEQFF.

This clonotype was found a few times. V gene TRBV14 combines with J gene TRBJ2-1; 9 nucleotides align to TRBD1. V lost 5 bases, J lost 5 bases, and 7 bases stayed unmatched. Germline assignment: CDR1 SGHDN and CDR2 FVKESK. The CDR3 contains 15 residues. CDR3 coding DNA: TGTGCCAGCAGCAGAGGGACAGGGTCCAACAATGAGCAGTTCTTC. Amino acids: CASSRGTGSNNEQFF.

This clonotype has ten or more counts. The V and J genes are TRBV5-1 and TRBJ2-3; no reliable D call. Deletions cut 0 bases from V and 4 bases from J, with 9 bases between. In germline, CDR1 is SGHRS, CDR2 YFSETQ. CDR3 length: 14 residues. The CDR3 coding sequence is TGCGCCAGCAGCTTGGGGACCTATTCAGATACGCAGTATTTT. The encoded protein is CASSLGTYSDTQYF.

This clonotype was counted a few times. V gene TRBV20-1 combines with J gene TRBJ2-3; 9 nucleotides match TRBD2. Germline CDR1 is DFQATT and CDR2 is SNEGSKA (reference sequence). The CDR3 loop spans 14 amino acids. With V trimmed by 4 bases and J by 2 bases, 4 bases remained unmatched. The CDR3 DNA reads TGCAGTGCTATATCTAGCGGGAACACAGATACGCAGTATTTT. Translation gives CSAISSGNTDTQYF.

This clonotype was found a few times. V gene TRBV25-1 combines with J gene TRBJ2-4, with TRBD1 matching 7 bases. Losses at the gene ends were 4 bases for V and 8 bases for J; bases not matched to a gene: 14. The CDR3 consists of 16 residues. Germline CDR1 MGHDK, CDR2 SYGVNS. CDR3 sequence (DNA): TGTGCCAGCAGTGGAAACCGACAGGGCCAGGGGCACATTCAGTACTTC. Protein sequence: CASSGNRQGQGHIQYF. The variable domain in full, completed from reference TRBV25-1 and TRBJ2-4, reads EADIYQTPRYLVIGTGKKITLECSQTMGHDKMYWYQQDPGMELHLIHYSYGVNSTEKGDLSSESTVSRIRTEHFPLTLESARPSHTSQYLCASSGNRQGQGHIQYFGAGTRLSVL.

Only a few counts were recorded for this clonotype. As DNA, the CDR3 is TGTGCCAGCAGCTTACGACAGGGATCTATTGCAACTAATGAAAAACTGTTTTTT. This encodes CASSLRQGSIATNEKLFF. V and J are TRBV7-9 and TRBJ1-4, with 7 positions matching TRBD1. The CDR3 covers 18 residues. Germline assignment: CDR1 SEHNR and CDR2 FQNEAQ (reference sequence). The J segment lost 0 bases and the V segment lost 2 bases, leaving 9 bases of the junction unmatched.

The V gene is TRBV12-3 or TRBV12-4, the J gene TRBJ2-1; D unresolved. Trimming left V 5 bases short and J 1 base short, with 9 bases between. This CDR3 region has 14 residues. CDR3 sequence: CASSPHTSYNEQFF. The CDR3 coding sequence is TGTGCCAGCAGTCCCCATACTTCCTACAATGAGCAGTTCTTC.

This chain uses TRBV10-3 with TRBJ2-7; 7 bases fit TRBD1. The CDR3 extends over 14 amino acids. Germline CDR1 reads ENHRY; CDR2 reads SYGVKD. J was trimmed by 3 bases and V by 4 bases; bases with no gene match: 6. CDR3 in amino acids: CAISGKQGIYEQYF. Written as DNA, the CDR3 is TGTGCCATCAGTGGGAAACAGGGGATCTACGAGCAGTACTTC.

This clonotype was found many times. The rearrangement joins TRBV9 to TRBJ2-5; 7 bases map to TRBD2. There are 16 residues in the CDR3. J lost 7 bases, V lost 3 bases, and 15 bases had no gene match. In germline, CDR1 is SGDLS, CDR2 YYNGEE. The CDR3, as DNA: TGTGCCAGCAGCGCGTCCGGGGGACTAACCGCGGGGACCCAGTACTTC. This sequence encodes CASSASGGLTAGTQYF.

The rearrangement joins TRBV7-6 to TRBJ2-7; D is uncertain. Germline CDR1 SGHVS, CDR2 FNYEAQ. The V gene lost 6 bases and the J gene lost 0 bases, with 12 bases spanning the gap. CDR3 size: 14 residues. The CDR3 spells CASSLHVASYEQYF. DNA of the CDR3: TGTGCCAGCAGTTTACACGTCGCCTCCTACGAGCAGTACTTC.